This T cell receptor (beta chain) was observed in a study of CDR3 diversity in severe acne. This clonotype was counted a few times. One entry per CDR3 protein, called by TCRdb with MiXCR from the PCR reads. This repertoire shows fewer than 100,000 distinct CDR3 sequences, under 60% found once; its top ten account for more than 13%. V lost 4 bases and J 1 base, leaving 14 bases between the germline ends. CDR1 is ENHRY, CDR2 SYGVKD, per germline. This CDR3 has 15 amino acids. The sequencing input was blood. J is TRBJ2-7 and V is TRBV10-3; TRBD2 is a possible D gene (5 bases). This clonotype was sampled from a male donor in good health, without acne. CDR3 sequence: CAISVAGLPSYEQYF. The CDR3 bases are TGTGCCATCAGTGTGGCAGGACTCCCATCCTACGAGCAGTACTTC.